The T cell receptor beta chain described here comes from a study of T cell responses to AZD1222 COVID-19 vaccine. Study results and caveats: No repertoire was sampled before or during the peak T cell response, only after it.

The method was immunoSEQ multiplex PCR; TCRdb's version includes in-frame clones alone and lacks a portion of them. The sample has some 140,000 clones; about 87% are singletons. On this clone: What it binds is not known.

V dropped 4 bases and J dropped 3; count of bases not matched to a gene: 6. Per germline, CDR1 SGHRS and CDR2 YFSETQ. The CDR3 totals 15 residues. This chain joins TRBV5-1 and TRBJ1-2; 10 positions match TRBD1. Here the sequenced sample was peripheral blood, taken on day 0 of AZD1222 vaccination. This clonotype was sampled from an adult in good health. CDR3 DNA: TGCGCCAGCAGCGTCGACAGGGGGCAATACTATGGCTACACCTTC. It yields the protein CASSVDRGQYYGYTF.